The 18 T cell receptor beta chains presented below share a single source sample, sequenced in a study of early T cells in non-severe SARS-CoV-2 infection. TCRdb re-called the 5' RACE reads with MiXCR, one entry per CDR3 protein. The repertoire holds about 84,000 distinct CDR3 sequences, with 9% to 13% as singletons. Material: whole blood. All receptors come from an adult who was a healthcare worker with PCR-confirmed SARS-CoV-2 infection or an uninfected control (not recorded which).

The chain uses TRBV29-1 and TRBJ2-3; TRBD2 is a possible D gene (6 bases). Trimming removed 7 bases from V and 4 bases from J, with 12 bases in between. This CDR3 is built from 12 residues. CDR1 is SQVTM, CDR2 ANQGSEA, per germline. The CDR3 loop reads CSATSGADTQYF. In nucleotides, the CDR3 is TGCAGCGCGACCTCGGGAGCAGATACGCAGTATTTT.

The J gene is TRBJ2-4, the V gene TRBV2; weak D call: TRBD1 (5 bases). Trimming left V 8 bases short and J 0 bases short, with 14 bases between. The CDR3 runs 15 residues. From germline, CDR1 is SNHLY and CDR2 FYNNEI. The DNA of the CDR3 is TGTGCCAGCGAAAACAGACAGCTAGCCAAAAACATTCAGTACTTC. Amino acid sequence: CASENRQLAKNIQYF.

This clonotype was found many times. The chain couples TRBV14 to TRBJ2-4; no definite D call. With 1 base removed from V and 3 bases from J, the gap between germline ends came to 16 bases. The CDR3 loop spans 17 amino acids. Germline CDR1 and CDR2: SGHDN and FVKESK. In DNA, the CDR3 is TGTGCCAGCAGCCAAGGGAGACTCGCGCCCAGCAAAAACATTCAGTACTTC. Translating it yields CASSQGRLAPSKNIQYF.

The table lists this clonotype with many counts. The rearrangement links TRBV15 to TRBJ2-1; 9 positions match TRBD2. Germline CDR1 reads LNHNV; CDR2 reads YYDKDF (reference sequence). The CDR3 is 13 amino acids. The CDR3 region is CASGSQPWNEQFF. The DNA for the CDR3 is TGTGCTAGCGGGAGCCAACCTTGGAATGAGCAGTTCTTC.

Only a few counts were recorded for this clonotype. This sequence joins TRBV24-1 and TRBJ1-1; TRBD1 aligns across 7 bases. The J segment lost 2 bases and the V segment lost 3 bases, leaving 2 bases of the junction unmatched. Germline CDR1 KGHDR, CDR2 SFDVKD. This CDR3 is built from 14 residues. CDR3 DNA sequence: TGTGCCACCAGTGATGGGACAGCCAACACTGAAGCTTTCTTT. This codes for CATSDGTANTEAFF.

This clonotype was seen at least ten times. The gene calls are TRBV29-1 and TRBJ2-7; no firm D call. This CDR3 spans 14 amino acids. Trimming took 4 bases from V and 1 from J, leaving 14 bases between them. In germline, CDR1 is SQVTM, CDR2 ANQGSEA. The DNA for the CDR3 is TGCAGCGTTGTAGGTCAGGATTGGTCCTACGAGCAGTACTTC. Protein sequence: CSVVGQDWSYEQYF.

The rearrangement joins TRBV4-1 to TRBJ2-3, with D possibly matching TRBD2 (5 bases). Trimming took 0 bases from V and 1 from J, leaving 11 bases between them. Germline values: CDR1 MGHRA, CDR2 YSYEKL. CDR3 size: 16 residues. The CDR3 sequence: CASSQDEGMGTDTQYF. CDR3 DNA sequence: TGCGCCAGCAGCCAAGATGAGGGAATGGGCACAGATACGCAGTATTTT.

This clonotype occurred many times. The chain combines TRBV7-3 with TRBJ2-1; D is unclear. Germline V gives CDR1 SGHTA, CDR2 FQGTGA. The ends were cut back, 5 bases at V and 7 bases at J, with 15 bases in the middle. CDR3 length equals 14 residues. CDR3 sequence reads: CASSPNVGFNEQFF. For the CDR3, the DNA is TGTGCCAGCAGCCCCAATGTGGGGTTTAATGAGCAGTTCTTC.

The chain employs TRBV7-3 and TRBJ1-1; D call uncertain. V was shortened by 2 bases and J by 7 bases, with 11 bases between the two germline ends. Germline V gene sequence: CDR1 SGHTA, CDR2 FQGTGA. CDR3 length: 13 residues. CDR3 nucleotide sequence: TGTGCCAGCAGCTTAGGGCATATGGTTGAAGCTTTCTTT. It yields the protein CASSLGHMVEAFF. The full variable domain, completed using reference TRBV7-3 and TRBJ1-1, is GAGVSQTPSNKVTEKGKYVELRCDPISGHTALYWYRQSLGQGPEFLIYFQGTGAADDSGLPNDRFFAVRPEGSVSTLKIQRTERGDSAVYLCASSLGHMVEAFFGQGTRLTVV.

The chain couples TRBV30 to TRBJ2-1; D remains ambiguous. Germline-derived CDR1 and CDR2 are GTSNPN and SVGIG (reference sequence). The CDR3 is 13 amino acids. V was clipped by 4 bases and J by 10 bases, with 17 bases between them. The CDR3 DNA reads TGTGCCTGGAATGCGGTACGCTTGGGAGAGCAGTTCTTC. It specifies CAWNAVRLGEQFF.

This clonotype was seen at least ten times. The CDR3 bases are TGTGCCAGCAGTTGGCCAGAGCGCTACACCTTC. Protein sequence: CASSWPERYTF. The V call is TRBV2, the J call TRBJ1-2; D is unclear. This CDR3 spans 11 amino acids. Trimming took 5 bases from V and 9 from J, leaving 10 bases between them. The germline V gene encodes CDR1 SNHLY and CDR2 FYNNEI.

In this sample, this clonotype turned up many times. This chain connects TRBV6-2 or TRBV6-3 to TRBJ1-1; D not certain. Germline V gene sequence: CDR1 MNHEY, CDR2 SVGEGT. V dropped 6 bases and J dropped 2 bases, with 13 bases sitting between them. This CDR3 has 14 amino acids. The CDR3 DNA is TGTGCCAGCAGCCCCCCAGTGAGAAACACTGAAGCTTTCTTT. Translated: CASSPPVRNTEAFF.

This clonotype was picked up a small number of times. This chain links TRBV20-1 with TRBJ2-1; a weak D match, TRBD1 (6 bases). Trimming removed 2 bases from V and 10 bases from J, with 12 bases in between. The length of the CDR3 is 12 residues. Germline loops: CDR1 DFQATT, CDR2 SNEGSKA (reference sequence). The CDR3 protein is CSARPDRFEQFF. CDR3 in DNA: TGCAGTGCTAGACCGGACAGATTCGAGCAGTTCTTC.

V usage is TRBV12-3 or TRBV12-4 and J usage is TRBJ2-1; 7 bases map to TRBD2. V shed 6 bases, J shed 2 bases, and the junction held 4 bases outside the gene matches. This CDR3 comprises 14 residues. This chain's CDR3 is CASSHSGPYNEQFF. The DNA of the CDR3 is TGTGCCAGCAGCCATAGCGGGCCCTACAATGAGCAGTTCTTC.

This chain links TRBV25-1 with TRBJ1-5; a weak D match, TRBD1 (6 bases). The CDR3 covers 16 residues. Per germline, CDR1 MGHDK and CDR2 SYGVNS. V was cut by 2 bases and J by 3 bases, with 14 bases left in between. CDR3 sequence (DNA): TGTGCCAGCAGTGAAATGAGGACAGATTCCAATCAGCCCCAGCATTTT. Residues: CASSEMRTDSNQPQHF.

This clonotype was counted at least ten times. The chain carries TRBV5-6 and TRBJ1-1; tentatively, D is TRBD1 (6 bases). CDR3 length equals 15 residues. Germline V gene data show CDR1 as SGHDT and CDR2 as YYEEEE. Between the trimmed V and J ends, which lost 5 bases and 3 bases, there was a span of 17 bases. As DNA, the CDR3 is TGTGCCAGCAGTTTCCCGACAGGAGGTCACACTGAAGCTTTCTTT. It encodes CASSFPTGGHTEAFF.

This clonotype was picked up a small number of times. V gene TRBV27 combines with J gene TRBJ2-1; tentative D call: TRBD2 (5 bases). Trimming cost V 6 bases and J 1 base, with 13 bases left between them. Germline CDR1 MNHEY, CDR2 SMNVEV (reference sequence). The CDR3 consists of 15 residues. CDR3 amino acids: CASSQLAGSYNEQFF. CDR3 sequence (DNA): TGTGCCAGCAGCCAGCTAGCCGGATCCTACAATGAGCAGTTCTTC.

This clonotype was detected a few times. The gene calls are TRBV5-1 and TRBJ2-3; D gene ambiguous. The germline V gene encodes CDR1 SGHRS and CDR2 YFSETQ. V was cut by 4 bases and J by 6 bases, with 15 bases left in between. This CDR3 has 14 residues. The CDR3 DNA reads TGCGCCAGCAGCCTGGAGCGCCTAGTGGATACGCAGTATTTT. Its protein is CASSLERLVDTQYF.